This TCR beta chain is drawn from a study of graft-versus-host responses after intestinal transplantation (dated by TCRdb to the early 2020s). Concerning the study at large: The transplants that recipients got were multivisceral, liver-intestinal, or isolated intestinal. Every recipient was given anti-thymocyte globulin induction, then maintenance tacrolimus and steroids for about three years. Graft-versus-host and host-versus-graft alloreactive T cell clones were tracked in the graft, circulation and bone marrow after intestinal transplantation using bulk TCR-beta CDR3 sequencing. To identify alloreactive clones, pre-transplant mixed lymphocyte reaction products were sequenced and compared with unstimulated pre-transplant donor and recipient T cells. A cohort of around 25 intestinal transplant recipients, including one retransplant, was enrolled, and a few patients lacking pretransplant specimens were excluded. A peak of at least 4% donor T cells among recipient peripheral blood mononuclear cells was the definition used for donor T cell macrochimerism. Samples from a few later patients were sequenced in-house on an Illumina MiSeq with MiXCR processing rather than by the commercial service.

The library was prepared using the immunoSEQ multiplex PCR assay. For most patients, high-throughput TCR-beta CDR3 sequencing of genomic DNA was performed by Adaptive Biotechnologies. The authors' pipeline ran thus. TCR sequencing data for approximately 17 patients were retrieved from Adaptive's ImmunoSEQ software; three other patients were processed with MiXCR and VDJtools. CDR3 nucleotide sequences shared by donor and recipient were removed because the origin of these sequences could not be assigned. Alloreactive clones required at least 2-fold expansion over unstimulated cells and minimum CFSE-low frequency of 0.002% (template counts) or 0.001% (read counts). A clone was considered mappable if detected in the sequenced pre-transplant spleen, lymph node, or MLR CFSE-low populations of the donor or recipient. Cumulative frequency of alloreactive clones was calculated as a percentage of all sequences weighted by copy number. The table was pulled from immuneACCESS by TCRdb, which kept in-frame rearrangements only. Such tables lose some clones; where checked, under half of the loss comes from unresolved V genes, and the rest has no known cause. The DNA gave D and trimming, while V, J and clone size come from that table. The sample table records 15,000 to 20,000 clones; almost 85% of these occur just once. Together, the top ten hold 1.5% to 2% of the sample.

The CDR3, cysteine through phenylalanine, is 15 amino acids long. The DNA shown is the 45-base CDR3, in frame from base 1. Via the germline V gene, CDR1 is SGHNT and CDR2 YENEEA. V drops 2 bases and J drops 5 bases, leaving 14 bases in between. Blood samples were collected up to 4 times in the first month after transplant and then at least monthly when available. With regard to this clone: There is no known antigen for this receptor. Within one base of it there is no much larger clone, and no base qualities were kept.

Results the study describes overall, beyond this receptor: Early after transplant, peak levels of circulating GvH clones were found to be associated with declines in HvG clones. In patients with donor T cell macrochimerism, the allografts had high GvH to HvG T cell clonal ratios. The relatively low number and heterogeneity of intestinal transplant patients limited the conclusions. GvH clones were found in recipient bone marrow, and some of the GvH clones appeared earlier in ileal mucosa or blood, which is consistent with an intestinal mucosal origin.

The source material was PBMCs, sampled 14 days after transplant. The chain is assembled from TRBV11-3 and TRBJ2-3, with TRBD1 as a weak D call on 5 bases. This receptor was taken from a human patient who received an intestinal transplant, so some T cells may come from the graft donor. The CDR3 in this case is CASSLTQGLGDTQYF. Read as DNA, the sequence is TGTGCCAGCAGCTTAACTCAGGGTTTGGGAGATACGCAGTATTTT. Joined to the reference TRBV11-3 and TRBJ2-3 proteins, this CDR3 gives the full variable domain: EAGVVQSPRYKIIEKKQPVAFWCNPISGHNTLYWYLQNLGQGPELLIRYENEEAVDDSQLPKDRFSAERLKGVDSTLKIQPAELGDSAVYLCASSLTQGLGDTQYFGPGTRLTVL.